A selection of T cell receptor beta chains follows, all from one sample in a study of radiotherapy plus CTLA-4 blockade in lung cancer. Data came from immunoSEQ multiplex PCR; TCRdb stores just in-frame clones and leaves some out. Seen here are 30,000 to 45,000 clones, 70% to 80% observed once, and the top ten hold 7% to 9.5%. The input for sequencing was peripheral blood, taken from a patient treated with radiotherapy plus ipilimumab. These receptors all stem from a human donor with non-small cell lung cancer who had stable disease on radiotherapy plus ipilimumab. Both conserved end residues are part of each CDR3. The D gene is left open where the match is weak. The listing skips clone size in some rows; elsewhere it reads once, few, many or a size class.

j_call,clone_size,v_call,d_call,cdr3_nt,cdr3_aa
TRBJ2-3,NA,TRBV6-1,NA,TGTGCCAGCAGTGAAATTATCGGCGGAGGGACGCAGTATTTT,CASSEIIGGGTQYF
TRBJ2-7,NA,TRBV19,TRBD2,TGTGCCAGTAGTATGGGGACTAGCGGTATCCCCGAGCAGTACTTC,CASSMGTSGIPEQYF
TRBJ2-1,NA,TRBV5-1,NA,TGCGCCAGCAGCTCCTGGGACGGGTTGAATGAGCAGTTCTTC,CASSSWDGLNEQFF
TRBJ2-3,NA,TRBV4-3,TRBD2,TGCGCCAGCAGCCGCAGGACTAGCGGGGGCACAGATACGCAGTATTTT,CASSRRTSGGTDTQYF
TRBJ2-5,NA,TRBV13,NA,TGTGCCAGCAGCTTAGGCAGAAGCCATCAAGAGACCCAGTACTTC,CASSLGRSHQETQYF
TRBJ1-3,NA,TRBV19,NA,TGTGCCAGTAGTATCCTCTCTGGAAACACCATATATTTT,CASSILSGNTIYF
TRBJ1-5,NA,TRBV6-5,NA,TGTGCCAGCAGCTATGACAGCCTCAATCAGCCCCAGCATTTT,CASSYDSLNQPQHF
TRBJ2-7,NA,TRBV4-3,TRBD1,TGCGCCAGCAGCCGTGGACAGGGTCTAAACGAGCAGTACTTC,CASSRGQGLNEQYF
TRBJ1-5,NA,TRBV19,NA,TGTGCCAGTAGTAAGGGCCCCGGCAGGTCGGGCAATCAGCCCCAGCATTTT,CASSKGPGRSGNQPQHF
TRBJ2-1,NA,TRBV7-6,NA,TGTGCCAGCAGCTTACCTCCGGGACCCCTTCCCAATGAGCAGTTCTTC,CASSLPPGPLPNEQFF
TRBJ1-4,once,TRBV5-1,TRBD1,TGCGCCAGCAGCCCTCAGGGGGCGCGTGAGGAAAAACTGTTTTTT,CASSPQGAREEKLFF
TRBJ1-1,NA,TRBV7-3,NA,TGTGCCAGCAAAAGGGGTACGGACACTGAAGCTTTCTTT,CASKRGTDTEAFF
TRBJ1-3,NA,TRBV2,NA,TGTGCCAGCACTTCCGGGACACTCTCTGGAAACACCATATATTTT,CASTSGTLSGNTIYF
TRBJ2-1,once,TRBV27,TRBD2,TGTGCCAGCAGTTTACGACTAGCGGGGGGAAATGAGCAGTTCTTC,CASSLRLAGGNEQFF
TRBJ2-7,few,TRBV27,NA,TGTGCCAGCAGTTCCCGGGTCCCTTCCAACTACGAGCAGTACTTC,CASSSRVPSNYEQYF
TRBJ2-2,NA,TRBV7-2,NA,TGTGCCAGGAACGCCTTAACCCTCACCTCGGCCGGGGAGCTGTTTTTT,CARNALTLTSAGELFF
TRBJ1-2,NA,TRBV4-1,NA,TGCGCCAGCAGATTACAGGGACTACCTAACTATGGCTACACCTTC,CASRLQGLPNYGYTF
TRBJ1-3,NA,TRBV29-1,NA,TGCAGCGTTTGGTCTAGAAACACCATATATTTT,CSVWSRNTIYF
TRBJ2-1,NA,TRBV5-8,NA,TGTGCCAGCAGCTTGGAGGGACGGAACTTTAATGAGCAGTTCTTC,CASSLEGRNFNEQFF
TRBJ1-1,NA,TRBV4-1,NA,TGCGCCAGCAGCCTCTCCGCGTCTAAGGTGAACACTGAAGCTTTCTTT,CASSLSASKVNTEAFF
TRBJ1-1,NA,TRBV29-1,NA,TGCAGCGCCACACCTTCGGTGCAGGCCCCTACTGAAGCTTTCTTT,CSATPSVQAPTEAFF
TRBJ1-2,NA,TRBV5-1,NA,TGCGCCAGCAGCGCGAGACAAGTCCTGGGGGGCTACACCTTC,CASSARQVLGGYTF
TRBJ1-2,NA,TRBV5-1,NA,TGCGCCAGCAGCAACGGGAGCCCTAACTATGGCTACACCTTC,CASSNGSPNYGYTF
TRBJ1-3,few,TRBV4-1,NA,TGCGCCAGCAGCCAATTGGACACTCGCTTCGGCACCATATATTTT,CASSQLDTRFGTIYF
TRBJ2-2,NA,TRBV18,NA,TGTGCCAGCTCACTGAAGAACACCGGGGAGCTGTTTTTT,CASSLKNTGELFF
TRBJ2-5,NA,TRBV18,NA,TGTGCCAGCTCACCGGAACCGGGAACTCAAGAGACCCAGTACTTC,CASSPEPGTQETQYF
TRBJ1-1,NA,TRBV7-2,NA,TGTGCCAGCAGCTCTCTTTTATCGAACACTGAAGCTTTCTTT,CASSSLLSNTEAFF
TRBJ1-2,NA,TRBV7-2,TRBD1,TGTGCCAGCAGCTTAGTGGGGACAGGGGGCCAACTCCCCCGCTACACCTTC,CASSLVGTGGQLPRYTF
TRBJ1-2,once,TRBV18,NA,TGTGCCAGCTCAGGGGGGGACTATGGATACACCTTC,CASSGGDYGYTF
TRBJ1-4,few,TRBV19,TRBD1,TGTGCCAGTAGTGTCGGGACAGGACTGACTAATGAAAAACTGTTTTTT,CASSVGTGLTNEKLFF
TRBJ1-1,NA,TRBV19,NA,TGTGCCAGTAGTATCGGACACACTGGGAACACTGAAGCTTTCTTT,CASSIGHTGNTEAFF
TRBJ1-6,NA,TRBV9,NA,TGTGCCAGCAGCGCCGCACCGAGCTCCTATAATTCACCCCTCCACTTT,CASSAAPSSYNSPLHF
TRBJ2-3,NA,TRBV6-4,TRBD1,TGTGCCAGCAGTCCGGGACAGGGGGTATTAGATACGCAGTATTTT,CASSPGQGVLDTQYF
TRBJ2-7,NA,TRBV5-1,TRBD2,TGCGCCAGCAGCTTACTCCCGGGACTAGCGGGGGAAGAGCAGTACTTC,CASSLLPGLAGEEQYF
TRBJ2-1,NA,TRBV27,TRBD2,TGTGCCAGCATAGCCCTGACTAGCGGGGGGACCAATGAGCAGTTCTTC,CASIALTSGGTNEQFF
TRBJ1-5,few,TRBV5-5,TRBD1,TGTGCCAGCAGCCCCATAGGGTGGCAGGGGGATCAGCCCCAGCATTTT,CASSPIGWQGDQPQHF
TRBJ1-1,once,TRBV9,NA,TGTGCCAGCAGCGTAGGAGCCCCGGGGGCTGAAGCTTTCTTT,CASSVGAPGAEAFF
TRBJ2-7,once,TRBV4-3,TRBD1,TGCGCCAGCAGCCAAGGCCGGGACAGACCCTACGAGCAGTACTTC,CASSQGRDRPYEQYF
TRBJ1-4,NA,TRBV27,NA,TGTGCCAGCACCGACGTGGGGGGAGGGCCTGAAAAACTGTTTTTT,CASTDVGGGPEKLFF
TRBJ2-2,few,TRBV9,TRBD1,TGTGCCAGCAGCTTGGGACAGACTAACACCGGGGAGCTGTTTTTT,CASSLGQTNTGELFF
TRBJ1-4,NA,TRBV27,NA,TGTGCCAGCAGTTTATCCCCGGTGGGTCCTGCAACTAATGAAAAACTGTTTTTT,CASSLSPVGPATNEKLFF
TRBJ1-1,NA,TRBV7-8,NA,TGTGCCAGCAGCTCATACGGGGGGGGGTCGAACACTGAAGCTTTCTTT,CASSSYGGGSNTEAFF
TRBJ2-1,NA,TRBV6-4,TRBD1,TGTGCCAGCAGTGCTGCGATTGGGACAGGGACGGATGAGCAGTTCTTC,CASSAAIGTGTDEQFF
TRBJ1-2,NA,TRBV2,NA,TGTGCCAGCAGTGTGGGGGTAGGGCTTACCTATGGCTACACCTTC,CASSVGVGLTYGYTF
TRBJ1-1,NA,TRBV30,NA,TGTGCCTGGAGTCGACCCAACTCCAGGGCTGAGAACACTGAAGCTTTCTTT,CAWSRPNSRAENTEAFF
TRBJ2-3,few,TRBV20-1,NA,TGCAGTGCTGTTTCAGGGCCTACGCAGTATTTT,CSAVSGPTQYF
TRBJ2-5,NA,TRBV10-1,TRBD2,TGCGCCAGCAGTGAAGGCAAGCGGGGGGTGGAGGAGACCCAGTACTTC,CASSEGKRGVEETQYF
TRBJ1-2,NA,TRBV27,TRBD1,TGTGCCAGCAGTTTCACAGGGGGGAATGGCTACACCTTC,CASSFTGGNGYTF
TRBJ1-2,NA,TRBV2,NA,TGTGCCAGCAGTGAAGCGCAACACCGAGCTAACTATGGCTACACCTTC,CASSEAQHRANYGYTF
TRBJ1-3,NA,TRBV9,NA,TGTGCCAGCGGGAAGGGGGGGTCAGTTGGAAACACCATATATTTT,CASGKGGSVGNTIYF
TRBJ1-1,NA,TRBV5-1,NA,TGCGCCAGCAGCTTGTTTGGCGGGAACACTGAAGCTTTCTTT,CASSLFGGNTEAFF
TRBJ2-6,few,TRBV19,NA,TGTGCCAGCGGAACCAAGGAATCCGGGGCCAACGTCCTGACTTTC,CASGTKESGANVLTF
TRBJ2-6,NA,TRBV19,TRBD1,TGTGCCAGTAGTAGACAGGGGGCAGGAGGGGCCAACGTCCTGACTTTC,CASSRQGAGGANVLTF
TRBJ1-2,NA,TRBV4-1,NA,TGCGCCAGCAGCCAATTTGGACTGTCCGGCTACACCTTC,CASSQFGLSGYTF
TRBJ2-5,once,TRBV2,TRBD1,TGTGCCAGCAGTCCAGACAGGGGGCGGTTGGAGACCCAGTACTTC,CASSPDRGRLETQYF
TRBJ1-1,NA,TRBV5-1,NA,TGCGCCAGCAGCTCGGAGGTCTCAGGGAGGACTGAAGCTTTCTTT,CASSSEVSGRTEAFF
TRBJ1-5,NA,TRBV6-4,NA,TGTGCCAGCAGTACAGGGTTAGGGGATCAGCCCCAGCATTTT,CASSTGLGDQPQHF
TRBJ1-2,NA,TRBV6-1,NA,TGTGCCAGCAGTGGCAACAGCCCCTATGGCTACACCTTC,CASSGNSPYGYTF
TRBJ1-2,few,TRBV30,NA,TGTGCCTGGAGTGTACCGGGCCTAGGGAAGTATGGCTACACCTTC,CAWSVPGLGKYGYTF
TRBJ2-3,NA,TRBV9,NA,TGTGCCAGCAGCGTAGGAGGGACACGAGGAACAGATACGCAGTATTTT,CASSVGGTRGTDTQYF